This note documents a single T cell receptor beta chain sequence. Its matching antigen is unknown. Primed by a sample-barcoded 5' primer and a J-beta primer mix, a second PCR proceeded for 7 to 11 cycles. Each cDNA molecule was tagged by a template-switch adaptor with 12 random nucleotides. TCRdb reanalysed the 5' RACE reads using MiXCR and keeps one entry per CDR3 protein. The sample contains around 750,000 distinct CDR3 sequences, around half of which appear only once. The authors drew approximately 10 milliliters of peripheral blood from each donor. At least 6 micrograms of total RNA were extracted per sample. The sample comes from a study of blood T cells in healthy people across ages. The trim removed 1 base at V and 2 bases at J, leaving 5 bases unmatched. The germline gives CDR1 MGHRA, CDR2 YSYEKL. This CDR3 has 16 residues. Study-wide points: Among long-lived donors, naive CD4+ cells were more numerous and diversity higher than in aged donors.

The chain employs TRBV4-1 and TRBJ1-1; 9 bases align to TRBD1. Sequenced: blood. The receptor was isolated from a man older than 75 in good health. The CDR3 DNA sequence: TGCGCCAGCAGCCAAGTCCCGGGACAGGGCAACACTGAAGCTTTCTTT. Translated: CASSQVPGQGNTEAFF.